The TCR beta chain under discussion was sequenced for a study of shared clonotypes between healthy human individuals. Authors' data handling: Filtering differed since immunoSEQ provided only junctions, with no quality scores. The method was immunoSEQ multiplex PCR; TCRdb's version includes in-frame clones alone and lacks a portion of them. V and J calls and clone size follow that table, whereas D and trimming were derived from the DNA. Of roughly 2,500,000 clones in the sample, roughly 93% were seen once. Healthy adults negative for HIV, lacking recent acute infections or vaccinations, served as donors. Comments on this clone: Its specificity is not known.

Overall study findings and caveats: The study found roughly 5% of naive CD4 clonotypes shared across several donors. At large depth, rarefaction still showed sorted-subset sequencing to be incomplete.

The CDR3 is made up of 15 amino acids. The germline gives CDR1 SEHNR, CDR2 FQNEAQ (reference sequence). The V segment lost 5 bases and the J segment 8 bases; nucleotides outside the gene matches: 9. The sequencing sample was made of naive CD4+ T cells from PBMCs. Sample subset: CD45RA+ positively selected. The chain is built from TRBV7-9 and TRBJ1-4; the match to TRBD1 covers 9 bases. This receptor was taken from a man between 18 and 29 years old in good health. Some clones in this sample may be carry-over from other donors' samples. CDR3 region: CASSTPGQGGEKLFF. CDR3 nucleotides: TGTGCCAGCAGCACGCCGGGACAGGGTGGGGAAAAACTGTTTTTT.